The 18 T cell receptor beta chains listed next were all sequenced from one sample in a study of CD8+CD57+ T cells in acquired aplastic anemia. For sequencing, patients were chosen who had shown expansion of CD8+CD57+ cells by flow cytometry. Genomic DNA constituted the template upon which TCR beta VDJ and CDR3 profiling was performed. TCRdb ran MiXCR on the reads and lists one entry per CDR3 protein. The profile shows some 150,000 distinct CDR3 sequences, about 48% of them singletons. What was sequenced was sorted CD4+, CD8+, or CD8+CD57+ T cells (not recorded which) from PBMCs. All receptors come from a human donor with aplastic anemia.

The sample holds many counts of this clonotype. A junction end diverges from the germline sequence, so it may reflect a read error. CDR3 sequence reads: CASSLVRQYTF. Here the CDR3 DNA reads TGTGCCAGCAGCTTAGTCCGACAGTACACCTTT. The chain couples TRBV7-9 to TRBJ1-3, with a weak D call TRBD1 (5 bases). Germline CDR1 SEHNR, CDR2 FQNEAQ (reference sequence). This CDR3 has 11 amino acids. The variable domain in full, completed from reference TRBV7-9 and TRBJ1-3, reads DTGVSQNPRHKITKRGQNVTFRCDPISEHNRLYWYRQTLGQGPEFLTYFQNEAQLEKSRLLSDRFSAERPKGSFSTLEIQRTEQGDSAMYLCASSLVRQYTFGEGSWLTVV.

CDR3 protein: CASSEGTVAYGYTF. The CDR3 region has the DNA TGTGCCAGCAGCGAGGGGACAGTAGCCTATGGCTACACCTTC. V usage is TRBV9 and J usage is TRBJ1-2; 7 bases are shared with TRBD1. The CDR3 loop spans 14 amino acids. Germline CDR1 reads SGDLS; CDR2 reads YYNGEE. The junction had 6 bases not matched to a gene; V was cut back by 3 bases and J by 4 bases.

With respect to this clonotype: Without the conserved terminal phenylalanine or tryptophan, this CDR3 likely stems from a read error. Written as DNA, the CDR3 is TGCAGTGCGAGTGGTGGCTCCTACGAGCAGTACTCC. Amino acids: CSASGGSYEQYS. The chain combines TRBV20-1 with TRBJ2-7; no clear D gene. Germline values: CDR1 DFQATT, CDR2 SNEGSKA (reference sequence). This CDR3 spans 12 amino acids. V dropped 6 bases and J dropped 0 bases, with 9 bases sitting between them.

This sequence joins TRBV15 and TRBJ2-4, with TRBD1 matching 8 bases. Trimming cost V 5 bases and J 1 base; bases outside gene matches: 4. This CDR3 has 15 amino acids. Germline values: CDR1 LNHNV, CDR2 YYDKDF (reference sequence). The CDR3 region has the DNA TGTGCCACCAGCGCGCGGACAGGGGCCAAAAACATTCAGTACTTC. It codes for CATSARTGAKNIQYF.

This clonotype was detected only a few times. The V call is TRBV27, the J call TRBJ2-7, with D possibly matching TRBD1 (5 bases). V lost 0 bases and J lost 2, with 17 bases in between. CDR3 length equals 17 residues. The V gene's germline CDR1 is MNHEY and CDR2 SMNVEV (reference sequence). The CDR3 sequence: CASSLSGEGEKTYEQYF. The CDR3 nucleotides are TGTGCCAGCAGTTTATCCGGTGAAGGGGAAAAAACCTACGAGCAGTACTTC.

This clonotype has ten or more counts. This chain uses TRBV4-2 with TRBJ1-5; 9 nucleotides match TRBD1. The germline gives CDR1 LGHNA, CDR2 YNFKEQ. The trim removed 1 base at V and 6 bases at J, leaving 4 bases unmatched. This CDR3 is 15 amino acids long. CDR3 DNA sequence: TGTGCCAGCAGCCAAGCCGGGACAGGGATTCAGCCCCAGCATTTT. It yields the protein CASSQAGTGIQPQHF.

The chain combines TRBV10-2 with TRBJ1-2, with D uncertain. Germline V gene lookup returns CDR1 WSHSY and CDR2 SAAADI. V shed 6 bases and J shed 8 bases, with 4 bases lying between them. This CDR3 spans 9 amino acids. CDR3 amino acids: CASRAGYTF. The CDR3 DNA sequence: TGCGCCAGCAGGGCCGGCTACACCTTC.

With regard to this clonotype: One base away lies a much larger clone, so this may be a sequencing read error. CDR3 in amino acids: CASRYRKTNTEASF. The DNA of the CDR3 is TGCGCCAGCAGATACAGGAAAACCAACACTGAAGCTTCCTTT. This rearrangement joins TRBV5-1 to TRBJ1-1, with D maybe TRBD1 (5 bases). CDR3 length: 14 amino acids. Germline loops: CDR1 SGHRS, CDR2 YFSETQ.

The chain has TRBV15 and TRBJ2-7, with TRBD1 as a possible D gene (6 bases). The CDR3 extends over 14 amino acids. Germline V gives CDR1 LNHNV, CDR2 YYDKDF (reference sequence). Between the trimmed V and J ends, which lost 1 base and 6 bases, there was a span of 13 bases. This CDR3 is CATSRANRVGEQYF. Here the CDR3 DNA reads TGTGCCACCAGCAGAGCCAACAGGGTCGGCGAGCAGTACTTC. The whole variable domain, filled in from reference TRBV15 and TRBJ2-7, reads DAMVIQNPRYQVTQFGKPVTLSCSQTLNHNVMYWYQQKSSQAPKLLFHYYDKDFNNEADTPDNFQSRRPNTSFCFLDIRSPGLGDTAMYLCATSRANRVGEQYFGPGTRLTVT.

This clonotype was detected many times. The rearrangement joins TRBV15 to TRBJ2-1; D might be TRBD1 (6 bases). V dropped 1 base and J dropped 3 bases, with 10 bases sitting between them. This CDR3 has 15 residues. Germline V CDR1 and CDR2: LNHNV, YYDKDF (reference sequence). The CDR3 loop reads CATSRAQGNYNEQFF. CDR3 bases: TGTGCCACCAGCAGAGCCCAGGGGAACTACAATGAGCAGTTCTTC.

There are a few counts of this clonotype. The genes are TRBV10-2 and TRBJ1-6, with D possibly matching TRBD1 (5 bases). Trimming stripped 1 base from V and 7 bases from J, with 11 bases between. The CDR3 spans 15 residues. From germline, CDR1 is WSHSY and CDR2 SAAADI. This CDR3 is CASSEYGGRNSPLHF. Written as DNA, the CDR3 is TGCGCCAGCAGTGAGTATGGGGGAAGAAATTCACCCCTCCACTTT.

This clonotype was seen only once. The chain has TRBV6-5 and TRBJ1-4, with D unresolved. The germline gives CDR1 MNHEY, CDR2 SVGAGI. The length of the CDR3 is 13 residues. V lost 4 bases and J 8 bases, leaving 11 bases between the germline ends. The CDR3 bases are TGTGCCAGCAGTTCCAGCAAAGGGGAAAAACTGTTTTTT. Translated, it gives CASSSSKGEKLFF.

This clonotype appeared many times. The V gene is TRBV10-3, the J gene TRBJ2-7; weak D call: TRBD1 (6 bases). Germline V gives CDR1 ENHRY, CDR2 SYGVKD. The ends were cut back, 6 bases at V and 3 bases at J, with 18 bases in the middle. The CDR3 sequence is 15 residues long. CDR3 sequence reads: CAIRDDRSGRYEQYF. The DNA of the CDR3 is TGTGCCATCAGAGACGACAGGTCGGGTCGCTACGAGCAGTACTTC.

DNA of the CDR3: TGTGCCACCAGTGAGGGGGGCGTCAGTCAGCCCCAGCATTTT. The encoded protein is CATSEGGVSQPQHF. The chain combines TRBV24-1 with TRBJ1-5, with D possibly being TRBD1 (6 bases). CDR1 is KGHDR, CDR2 SFDVKD, per germline. V shed 4 bases and J shed 6 bases, with 12 bases lying between them. The CDR3 is made up of 14 amino acids.

The chain uses TRBV19 and TRBJ1-1; D remains unclear. In germline, CDR1 is LNHDA, CDR2 SQIVND (reference sequence). CDR3 length equals 13 residues. V was trimmed by 5 bases and J by 1 base, leaving 8 bases between them. The chain's CDR3 is CASSLTRNTEAFF. In DNA form, the CDR3 reads TGTGCCAGTAGTCTAACACGGAACACTGAAGCTTTCTTT.

This clonotype was detected ten times or more. The chain is built from TRBV10-3 and TRBJ1-4; D perhaps matches TRBD1 (5 bases). From germline, CDR1 is ENHRY and CDR2 SYGVKD. This CDR3 is 14 amino acids long. V was shortened by 2 bases and J by 7 bases, with 11 bases between the two germline ends. The CDR3 DNA reads TGTGCCATCAGTGAGGGGGGGGGGACTGAAAAACTGTTTTTT. Residues: CAISEGGGTEKLFF.

The genes are TRBV5-1 and TRBJ2-7; a possible D gene is TRBD2 (6 bases). The germline V gene encodes CDR1 SGHRS and CDR2 YFSETQ. The CDR3 is 12 residues long. Trimming pared 6 bases from V and 6 bases from J, leaving 13 bases between. As DNA, the CDR3 is TGCGCCAGCACCCTCTCGGGGGTCGAGCAGTACTTC. It specifies CASTLSGVEQYF.

This clonotype occurred many times. The CDR3: CASSQDLRVVITDTQYF. In nucleotides, the CDR3 is TGTGCCAGCAGCCAAGATCTCCGGGTTGTGATCACAGATACGCAGTATTTT. This chain joins TRBV4-2 and TRBJ2-3; D unclear. The germline gives CDR1 LGHNA, CDR2 YNFKEQ. Trimming removed 0 bases at V and 2 bases at J, with 15 bases between. This CDR3 comprises 17 residues.